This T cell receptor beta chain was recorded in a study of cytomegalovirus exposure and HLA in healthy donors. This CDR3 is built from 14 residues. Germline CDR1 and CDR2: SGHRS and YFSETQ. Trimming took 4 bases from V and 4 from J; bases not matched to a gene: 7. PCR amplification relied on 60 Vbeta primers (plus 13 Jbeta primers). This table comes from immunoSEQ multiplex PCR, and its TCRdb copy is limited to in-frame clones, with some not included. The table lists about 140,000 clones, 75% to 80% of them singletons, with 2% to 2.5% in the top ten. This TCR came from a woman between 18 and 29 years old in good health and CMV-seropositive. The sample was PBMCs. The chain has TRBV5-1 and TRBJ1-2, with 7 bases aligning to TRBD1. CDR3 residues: CASSQSGQIYGYTF. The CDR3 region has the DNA TGCGCCAGCAGCCAATCGGGACAGATCTATGGCTACACCTTC. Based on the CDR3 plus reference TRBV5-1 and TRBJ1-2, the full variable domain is KAGVTQTPRYLIKTRGQQVTLSCSPISGHRSVSWYQQTPGQGLQFLFEYFSETQRNKGNFPGRFSGRQFSNSRSEMNVSTLELGDSALYLCASSQSGQIYGYTFGSGTRLTVV.